These T cell receptor beta chains were read from a single sample in a study of T cell changes during pregnancy in multiple sclerosis. Assay: immunoSEQ multiplex PCR; the TCRdb copy retains only in-frame clones and omits some. The data hold roughly 51,000 clones, with under 95% observed a single time. The source was CD8+ T cells from peripheral blood mononuclear cells, collected before pregnancy. Source of these receptors: a female donor with multiple sclerosis, enrolled in a pregnancy study. CDR3s include the opening cysteine and the closing phenylalanine or tryptophan. A D gene is named only where the DNA matches it firmly. Not every row has a clone size; where given, it reads once, few, many or a size class.

>TRBV7-8|TRBJ2-7|TRBD2|.
CASSYDPKSTSGRVDEQYF
TGTGCCAGCAGCTACGACCCTAAAAGTACTAGCGGGAGAGTGGACGAGCAGTACTTC
>TRBV5-4|TRBJ2-7|TRBD2|.
CASSAGLAGVTYEQYF
TGTGCCAGCAGCGCCGGACTAGCGGGAGTGACCTACGAGCAGTACTTC
>TRBV11-2|TRBJ2-7|TRBD2|.
CASSRGLTSEQYF
TGTGCCAGCAGCCGGGGACTAACCAGCGAGCAGTACTTC
>TRBV7-9|TRBJ1-2|.|.
CASSLEAGGGYTF
TGTGCCAGCAGCTTAGAGGCGGGGGGAGGCTACACCTTC
>TRBV7-8|TRBJ2-3|.|.
CASSPPAAGTDTQYF
TGTGCCAGCAGCCCTCCCGCGGCAGGGACAGATACGCAGTATTTT
>TRBV19|TRBJ1-1|TRBD1|.
CASSALTGVSEAFF
TGTGCCAGTAGTGCTTTGACAGGGGTGAGTGAAGCTTTCTTT
>TRBV27|TRBJ2-7|.|.
CASSSTDTYEQYF
TGTGCCAGCAGTTCGACGGACACCTACGAGCAGTACTTC
>TRBV7-9|TRBJ1-1|.|once
CASSLGGENAFF
TGTGCCAGCAGCTTAGGAGGTGAAAATGCTTTCTTT
>TRBV11-2|TRBJ2-2|TRBD2|.
CASSPGTAGLAGTTGELFF
TGTGCCAGCAGCCCCGGGACAGCCGGACTAGCGGGAACAACCGGGGAGCTGTTTTTT
>TRBV10-3|TRBJ1-2|TRBD1|.
CAITRTDREGSGYTF
TGTGCCATCACCCGGACGGACAGGGAGGGAAGCGGCTACACCTTC
>TRBV5-5|TRBJ2-7|.|.
CASSEAQGRGEQYF
TGTGCCAGCAGCGAGGCACAGGGTAGGGGAGAGCAGTACTTC
>TRBV27|TRBJ2-1|TRBD2|.
CASTSLGRGEQFF
TGTGCCAGCACCTCTTTGGGGAGGGGAGAGCAGTTCTTC
>TRBV11-2|TRBJ1-1|.|.
CASSSKPFNTEAFF
TGTGCCAGCAGTTCTAAGCCCTTCAACACTGAAGCTTTCTTT
>TRBV4-1|TRBJ2-1|TRBD2|once
CASSATSGSGNEQFF
TGCGCCAGCAGCGCAACTAGCGGGAGTGGAAATGAGCAGTTCTTC
>TRBV21-1|TRBJ1-6|.|.
CASSKAYRGLHPPLHF
TGTGCCAGCAGCAAAGCTTACAGGGGATTGCACCCACCCCTCCACTTT
>TRBV5-6|TRBJ2-5|.|.
CASSLNPGRVETQYF
TGTGCCAGCAGCTTGAATCCAGGGCGTGTGGAGACCCAGTACTTC
>TRBV27|TRBJ2-1|.|.
CASSLWGGKINEQFF
TGTGCCAGCAGTTTATGGGGCGGGAAGATCAATGAGCAGTTCTTC
>TRBV9|TRBJ2-7|TRBD2|.
CASSVGSGSYEQYF
TGTGCCAGCAGCGTAGGTAGCGGGAGCTACGAGCAGTACTTC
>TRBV30|TRBJ1-2|.|.
CAWTLGGNYGYTF
TGTGCCTGGACCCTAGGGGGAAACTATGGCTACACCTTC
>TRBV5-1|TRBJ2-7|.|.
CASRPGEAYEQYF
TGCGCCAGCAGGCCCGGGGAGGCCTACGAGCAGTACTTC
>TRBV5-1|TRBJ2-3|TRBD2|.
CASSSSGFTDTQYF
TGCGCCAGCAGCTCTAGCGGGTTCACAGATACGCAGTATTTT
>TRBV19|TRBJ1-3|.|.
CASSPMGALSGNTIYF
TGTGCCAGTAGTCCCATGGGGGCTCTCTCTGGAAACACCATATATTTT
>TRBV5-5|TRBJ2-7|TRBD1|.
CASSLGQGVYEQYF
TGTGCCAGCAGCTTGGGTCAGGGGGTCTACGAGCAGTACTTC
>TRBV2|TRBJ2-2|TRBD1|.
CASSWGQSNTGELFF
TGTGCCAGCAGTTGGGGACAGTCGAACACCGGGGAGCTGTTTTTT
>TRBV28|TRBJ1-2|.|.
CAIDLQNSNYGYTF
TGTGCCATCGACCTACAGAACTCGAACTATGGCTACACCTTC
>TRBV28|TRBJ2-5|.|.
CASSLTETQYF
TGTGCCAGCAGTTTAACTGAGACCCAGTACTTC
>TRBV6-5|TRBJ1-1|TRBD1|.
CASGRTGGGNTEAFF
TGTGCCAGCGGCAGGACAGGGGGTGGGAACACTGAAGCTTTCTTT
>TRBV7-9|TRBJ2-5|TRBD2|.
CASSVGGLGIEETQYF
TGTGCCAGCAGCGTGGGAGGGTTGGGAATTGAAGAGACCCAGTACTTC
>TRBV11-3|TRBJ2-1|.|.
CASSLFSEQFF
TGTGCCAGCAGCTTATTCAGTGAGCAGTTCTTC
>TRBV27|TRBJ2-7|TRBD1|.
CASSAGGAGQYF
TGTGCCAGCAGTGCAGGGGGCGCCGGGCAGTACTTC
>TRBV27|TRBJ2-5|TRBD2|.
CASSRPSGTSGQETQYF
TGTGCCAGCAGCCGACCCTCCGGGACTAGCGGCCAAGAGACCCAGTACTTC
>TRBV2|TRBJ1-5|.|once
CASSEGTMGYDRSNRPQHF
TGTGCCAGCAGTGAGGGCACCATGGGTTACGACAGGTCCAATCGGCCCCAGCATTTT
>TRBV7-8|TRBJ2-7|TRBD1|.
CASSSTGGGNEQYF
TGTGCCAGCAGCTCGACAGGGGGCGGAAACGAGCAGTACTTC
>TRBV7-9|TRBJ2-5|TRBD1|.
CASSDRQGIQETQYF
TGTGCCAGCAGCGACCGACAGGGTATCCAAGAGACCCAGTACTTC
>TRBV9|TRBJ1-2|.|.
CASSVGAIPNYGYTF
TGTGCCAGCAGCGTAGGGGCGATACCTAACTATGGCTACACCTTC
>TRBV7-9|TRBJ2-7|TRBD2|.
CASSPTSGASYEQYF
TGTGCCAGCAGCCCGACTAGCGGGGCCTCCTACGAGCAGTACTTC
>TRBV7-9|TRBJ2-7|.|.
CASSLGTGASHEQYF
TGTGCCAGCAGCTTGGGGACTGGGGCCTCCCACGAGCAGTACTTC
>TRBV27|TRBJ2-3|.|.
CASSLGAAGLEADTQYF
TGTGCCAGCAGTTTGGGCGCTGCAGGGTTGGAAGCAGATACGCAGTATTTT
>TRBV14|TRBJ2-7|.|.
CASSQDQGPYEQYF
TGTGCCAGCAGCCAAGATCAGGGGCCGTACGAGCAGTACTTC
>TRBV6-5|TRBJ1-5|.|few
CASRLQGNQPQHF
TGTGCCAGCAGGTTACAGGGAAATCAGCCCCAGCATTTT
>TRBV23-1|TRBJ2-2|TRBD1|.
CASSQGQGAGELFF
TGCGCCAGCAGTCAAGGACAGGGGGCCGGGGAGCTGTTTTTT
>TRBV11-2|TRBJ1-4|.|.
CASKGRGDEKLFF
TGTGCCAGCAAGGGCAGGGGAGATGAAAAACTGTTTTTT
>TRBV19|TRBJ2-7|.|.
CASSTVPLSEQYF
TGTGCCAGTAGTACGGTGCCCCTAAGCGAGCAGTACTTC
>TRBV5-4|TRBJ2-3|TRBD2|once
CASSQPGLADDTQYF
TGTGCCAGCAGCCAACCGGGACTAGCAGACGATACGCAGTATTTT
>TRBV2|TRBJ1-4|TRBD1|.
CASGQGASNEKLFF
TGTGCCAGCGGACAGGGGGCAAGTAATGAAAAACTGTTTTTT
>TRBV4-1|TRBJ2-5|.|.
CASSQDGEETQYF
TGCGCCAGCAGCCAAGACGGTGAAGAGACCCAGTACTTC
>TRBV7-9|TRBJ2-2|.|.
CASSGLAGNTGELFF
TGTGCCAGCAGCGGATTGGCAGGAAATACCGGGGAGCTGTTTTTT
>TRBV19|TRBJ1-5|TRBD1|once
CASSKDRNSNQPQHF
TGTGCCAGTAGCAAGGACAGGAATAGCAATCAGCCCCAGCATTTT
>TRBV27|TRBJ2-7|TRBD1|.
CASSSGQGAYEQYF
TGTGCCAGCAGTAGTGGACAGGGTGCCTACGAGCAGTACTTC
>TRBV6-5|TRBJ2-1|.|.
CASSYSDQGEQFF
TGTGCCAGCAGTTACTCGGATCAGGGTGAGCAGTTCTTC
>TRBV7-9|TRBJ1-4|.|.
CASSLVVTGNEKLFF
TGTGCCAGCAGCTTAGTTGTGACGGGGAATGAAAAACTGTTTTTT